This T cell receptor (beta chain) was documented in a study of cytomegalovirus exposure and HLA in healthy donors. General study findings and limits: A later analysis found first-cohort TCR clusters tended to co-occur in the 90 to 150 validation repertoires. TCR beta chains numbering 164 were designated cytomegalovirus-associated.

The method was immunoSEQ multiplex PCR; TCRdb's version includes in-frame clones alone and lacks a portion of them. This table holds roughly 350,000 clones, approximately 90% found once. The CDR3 is 12 residues long. Trimming cost V 1 base and J 4 bases, with 5 bases left between them. The V gene's germline CDR1 is LGHNT and CDR2 FRNRAP. Remarks on this clone: The antigen is unknown.

This receptor was identified in a woman aged 18 to 35 in good health and CMV-seronegative. The sequenced sample consisted of PBMCs. This chain uses TRBV12-5 with TRBJ2-7; no firm D call. For the CDR3, the DNA is TGTGCTAGTGGTTTGGCTCTGTACGAGCAGTACTTC. It encodes CASGLALYEQYF.